This entry lists 30 T cell receptor beta chains sequenced from one sample in a study of cytomegalovirus exposure and HLA in healthy donors. PCR involved 60 Vbeta and 13 Jbeta primers. The assay was immunoSEQ multiplex PCR, and TCRdb's table has in-frame clones only and misses some. The sample has about 150,000 clones; under 85% are singletons. Sequenced material: PBMCs. The receptor source for this set is a man between 18 and 29 years old in good health and CMV-seronegative.

The gene calls are TRBV7-2 and TRBJ2-7, with 16 bases lining up with TRBD2. This CDR3 region has 16 residues. Germline V gives CDR1 SGHTA, CDR2 FQGNSA. V lost 5 bases, J lost 9 bases, and 10 bases stayed unmatched. This CDR3 is CASSRGTSGGGDGQYF. The CDR3 DNA follows: TGTGCCAGCAGCCGTGGGACTAGCGGGGGGGGCGACGGGCAGTACTTC.

This sequence joins TRBV7-2 and TRBJ1-1; D may be TRBD1 (6 bases). This CDR3 has 15 amino acids. V lost 1 base to trimming and J lost 3 bases, with 12 bases between them. Germline values: CDR1 SGHTA, CDR2 FQGNSA. This chain's CDR3 is CASSLGPGDYTEAFF. The CDR3 coding sequence is TGTGCCAGCAGCTTAGGTCCAGGGGATTACACTGAAGCTTTCTTT.

The chain employs TRBV5-1 and TRBJ2-1; tentative D call: TRBD2 (6 bases). The ends were cut back, 3 bases at V and 6 bases at J, with 22 bases in the middle. Germline CDR1 reads SGHRS; CDR2 reads YFSETQ. The CDR3 length is 17 residues. CDR3 loop: CASSSGVRQGWSNEQFF. The CDR3, as DNA: TGCGCCAGCAGCTCGGGGGTTCGGCAGGGTTGGAGCAATGAGCAGTTCTTC.

The rearrangement links TRBV7-3 to TRBJ2-1, with 8 bases matching TRBD1. The germline CDR1 and CDR2 sequences are SGHTA and FQGTGA. This CDR3 region has 15 residues. V lost 2 bases and J lost 3; bases outside the gene matches: 3. The CDR3 DNA reads as TGTGCCAGCAGCTTAGGGACAGGCCTCTACAATGAGCAGTTCTTC. It yields the protein CASSLGTGLYNEQFF.

The chain links TRBV9 to TRBJ1-2, with TRBD1 matching over 12 bases. This CDR3 region has 15 residues. Germline loops: CDR1 SGDLS, CDR2 YYNGEE. Unmatched junction bases numbered 4, after V lost 3 bases and J lost 4 bases. CDR3 loop: CASSAGTGGSYGYTF. The CDR3 DNA reads TGTGCCAGCAGCGCCGGGACAGGGGGCTCCTATGGCTACACCTTC.

V is TRBV4-1 and J is TRBJ1-3; D call uncertain. V dropped 1 base and J dropped 4 bases, with 17 bases sitting between them. The CDR3 loop spans 17 amino acids. The germline V gene has CDR1 MGHRA and CDR2 YSYEKL. CDR3 sequence (DNA): TGCGCCAGCAGCCAAGGGCTTCGTCCCGAGGCCGGAAACACCATATATTTT. Its translation is CASSQGLRPEAGNTIYF.

This clone was seen a few times. The sample has other DNA sequences that encode this CDR3 too. J is TRBJ1-6 and V is TRBV5-1; D is unclear. The length of the CDR3 is 14 residues. Trimming removed 0 bases at V and 9 bases at J, with 10 bases between. The germline CDR1 and CDR2 sequences are SGHRS and YFSETQ. Here the CDR3 DNA reads TGCGCCAGCAGCTTGGCGGGATTTGGTTCACCCCTCCACTTT. It specifies CASSLAGFGSPLHF.

This chain links TRBV29-1 with TRBJ2-1, with D perhaps matching TRBD2 (7 bases). Germline-derived CDR1 and CDR2 are SQVTM and ANQGSEA. Trimming took off 3 bases at V and 2 bases at J, with 20 bases between the two ends. The CDR3 has 17 residues. The CDR3 protein is CSVEGGARGRAYNEQFF. CDR3 DNA sequence: TGCAGCGTTGAGGGGGGGGCAAGGGGCAGGGCCTACAATGAGCAGTTCTTC.

CDR3 bases: TGTGCCAGCAATGGAGGGGCCCAGGAAAAACTGTTTTTT. Amino acid sequence: CASNGGAQEKLFF. V is TRBV6-6 and J is TRBJ1-4, with D perhaps matching TRBD1 (5 bases). V lost 7 bases and J 8 bases, leaving 14 bases between the germline ends. The CDR3 runs to 13 residues. Germline assignment: CDR1 MNHNY and CDR2 SVGAGI (reference sequence).

This chain links TRBV2 with TRBJ2-5, with a tentative D call TRBD2 (5 bases). Trimming removed 5 bases from V and 1 base from J, with 11 bases in between. Germline lookup yields CDR1 SNHLY and CDR2 FYNNEI. This CDR3 contains 14 residues. The CDR3 bases are TGTGCCAGCAGTTCCCGGGGTCTCCAAGAGACCCAGTACTTC. Its protein product is CASSSRGLQETQYF. The full variable domain, with the rest looked up from reference TRBV2 and TRBJ2-5, is EPEVTQTPSHQVTQMGQEVILRCVPISNHLYFYWYRQILGQKVEFLVSFYNNEISEKSEIFDDQFSVERPDGSNFTLKIRSTKLEDSAMYFCASSSRGLQETQYFGPGTRLLVL.

CDR3 DNA sequence: TGTGCCAGTAGTATAGTTCTAGGGCAGGGAGGAACTGAAGCTTTCTTT. Protein: CASSIVLGQGGTEAFF. V gene TRBV19 combines with J gene TRBJ1-1, with a tentative D call TRBD1 (5 bases). Per the germline V gene, CDR1 is LNHDA and CDR2 is SQIVND (reference sequence). CDR3 length: 16 amino acids. Trimming pared 1 base from V and 5 bases from J, leaving 17 bases between.

J is TRBJ1-5 and V is TRBV7-6; D remains unclear. This CDR3 is built from 14 residues. With 1 base removed from V and 4 bases from J, the gap between germline ends came to 8 bases. Germline V gene lookup returns CDR1 SGHVS and CDR2 FNYEAQ. The CDR3 loop is CASSLGVENQPQHF. CDR3 coding DNA: TGTGCCAGCAGCTTAGGAGTAGAAAATCAGCCCCAGCATTTT.

The V call is TRBV18, the J call TRBJ2-3, with 8 bases fitting TRBD1. Looked up from germline, CDR1 is KGHSH and CDR2 is LQKENI. The ends lost 4 bases at V and 0 bases at J; junction bases unmatched: 6. The CDR3 has 16 residues. This CDR3 reads CASSLTGGSSTDTQYF. CDR3 sequence (DNA): TGTGCCAGCTCACTCACAGGGGGGTCTAGCACAGATACGCAGTATTTT.

V is TRBV7-9 and J is TRBJ2-3, with D unresolved. Deletions cut 3 bases from V and 11 bases from J, with 15 bases between. The CDR3 loop spans 13 amino acids. Germline V gene sequence: CDR1 SEHNR, CDR2 FQNEAQ (reference sequence). For the CDR3, the DNA is TGTGCCAGCAGCTTCCAAACTTACGCCAAGCAGTATTTT. This codes for CASSFQTYAKQYF.

The rearrangement links TRBV5-1 to TRBJ1-5; TRBD1 might be the D (6 bases). Trimming removed 0 bases from V and 5 bases from J, with 12 bases in between. The CDR3 covers 15 residues. Germline V CDR1 and CDR2: SGHRS, YFSETQ. As DNA, the CDR3 is TGCGCCAGCAGCTTGGACACGTCAGGGGATCAGCCCCAGCATTTT. Protein sequence: CASSLDTSGDQPQHF.

This chain links TRBV6-1 with TRBJ1-4; D remains unclear. Trimming removed 2 bases from V and 7 bases from J, with 8 bases in between. This CDR3 comprises 13 residues. Germline V CDR1 and CDR2: MNHNS, SASEGT. CDR3 DNA sequence: TGTGCCAGCAGTGAATCACAGCTTGAAAAACTGTTTTTT. Translating it yields CASSESQLEKLFF.

This chain connects TRBV6-5 to TRBJ1-5; TRBD1 agrees at 8 bases. CDR3 size: 14 residues. In germline, CDR1 is MNHEY, CDR2 SVGAGI. Trimming took 6 bases from V and 5 from J; bases not matched to a gene: 6. The CDR3 loop reads CASSRGQGYQPQHF. The CDR3 nucleotides are TGTGCCAGCAGCCGAGGACAGGGATATCAGCCCCAGCATTTT.

V gene TRBV7-9 combines with J gene TRBJ1-4, with 7 bases matching TRBD1. Germline V gene lookup returns CDR1 SEHNR and CDR2 FQNEAQ (reference sequence). J was trimmed by 10 bases and V by 1 base; bases with no gene match: 6. This CDR3 region has 14 residues. CDR3 amino acids: CASSLGQGSGKLFF. CDR3 nucleotides: TGTGCCAGCAGCTTAGGACAGGGTAGTGGAAAACTGTTTTTT.

CDR3 DNA sequence: TGTGCCAGCAGCCTTACGGGGGGGAGGGTGGGCTACAATGAGCAGTTCTTC. Translating it yields CASSLTGGRVGYNEQFF. The chain combines TRBV7-9 with TRBJ2-1; 8 bases are shared with TRBD2. The V gene's germline CDR1 is SEHNR and CDR2 FQNEAQ (reference sequence). J lost 3 bases, V lost 5 bases, and 12 bases had no gene match. This CDR3 is 17 amino acids long.

J is TRBJ2-2 and V is TRBV7-2; TRBD1 matches at 9 bases. Trimming cost V 2 bases and J 5 bases; bases outside gene matches: 9. CDR1 SGHTA and CDR2 FQGNSA come from the germline V gene. This CDR3 spans 17 amino acids. CDR3 in DNA: TGTGCCAGCAGCTTATCTCGGGACAGGGTAACAACCGGGGAGCTGTTTTTT. Translating it yields CASSLSRDRVTTGELFF.

The gene calls are TRBV19 and TRBJ2-7; unclear D gene. V shed 3 bases and J shed 2 bases, with 5 bases lying between them. This CDR3 is built from 12 residues. In germline, CDR1 is LNHDA, CDR2 SQIVND (reference sequence). The chain's CDR3 is CASSMGPYEQYV. The CDR3 coding sequence is TGTGCCAGTAGTATGGGCCCCTACGAGCAGTACGTC.

This chain links TRBV30 with TRBJ2-7; D perhaps matches TRBD2 (5 bases). This CDR3 has 12 residues. V was cut by 5 bases and J by 6 bases, with 14 bases left in between. The germline V gene has CDR1 GTSNPN and CDR2 SVGIG (reference sequence). The CDR3 protein is CAWERRTGEQYF. The CDR3 coding sequence is TGTGCCTGGGAGCGGCGAACCGGCGAGCAGTACTTC.

The chain employs TRBV5-1 and TRBJ2-7; the D gene is possibly TRBD1 (5 bases). The V and J ends lost 4 bases and 3 bases respectively, with 17 bases between them. Germline V gene lookup returns CDR1 SGHRS and CDR2 YFSETQ. The CDR3 runs to 15 residues. CDR3 in amino acids: CASSPDPGSHYEQYF. CDR3 bases: TGCGCCAGCAGCCCGGACCCAGGGTCCCACTACGAGCAGTACTTC.

This chain links TRBV5-1 with TRBJ1-2; no clear D. Trimming pared 6 bases from V and 5 bases from J, leaving 11 bases between. CDR1 is SGHRS, CDR2 YFSETQ, per germline. The length of the CDR3 is 12 residues. Here the CDR3 DNA reads TGCGCCAGCAAATCCAGCGAGTATGGCTACACCTTC. Translation gives CASKSSEYGYTF.

In this sample, this clone turned up a few times. The chain combines TRBV6-5 with TRBJ1-1; maybe TRBD1 (5 bases). V dropped 4 bases and J dropped 3 bases, with 18 bases sitting between them. This CDR3 contains 16 residues. Germline CDR1 reads MNHEY; CDR2 reads SVGAGI. The CDR3 nucleotides are TGTGCCAGCAGTTCCCACGGGGGGAAGGTTGACACTGAAGCTTTCTTT. Translation: CASSSHGGKVDTEAFF.

The rearrangement links TRBV19 to TRBJ1-6; 8 bases match TRBD1. The V gene end was trimmed by 3 bases and the J gene end by 10 bases; junction bases not matched to a gene: 14. Germline values: CDR1 LNHDA, CDR2 SQIVND (reference sequence). The CDR3 is 17 amino acids. In DNA, the CDR3 is TGTGCCAGTAGTATCCGGACAGGGACTAATGTTCGGTCACCCCTCCACTTT. Translation gives CASSIRTGTNVRSPLHF.

The J gene is TRBJ2-7, the V gene TRBV28, with a weak D call TRBD2 (5 bases). CDR3 length: 16 amino acids. V was shortened by 10 bases and J by 0 bases, with 22 bases between the two germline ends. CDR1 and CDR2 (germline): MDHEN, SYDVKM. CDR3 DNA: TGTGCCACAGCAAGCTCCGTTGGTGGACTCTCCTACGAGCAGTACGTC. The encoded protein is CATASSVGGLSYEQYV.

There are a few counts of this clone. The chain recombines TRBV4-1 with TRBJ2-2, with D maybe TRBD2 (7 bases). CDR3 length equals 16 residues. Trimming took off 0 bases at V and 4 bases at J, with 12 bases between the two ends. Germline V gene sequence: CDR1 MGHRA, CDR2 YSYEKL. In DNA, the CDR3 is TGCGCCAGCAGCCAAGAGGGGGGGCGGAGCACCGGGGAGCTGTTTTTT. This encodes CASSQEGGRSTGELFF.

V and J are TRBV4-2 and TRBJ1-4; D ambiguous. Germline V gene sequence: CDR1 LGHNA, CDR2 YNFKEQ. The CDR3 totals 15 residues. The ends were cut back, 3 bases at V and 2 bases at J, with 10 bases in the middle. The CDR3 region is CASSHSVLTNEKLFF. The CDR3 DNA follows: TGTGCCAGCAGCCACAGTGTCCTCACTAATGAAAAACTGTTTTTT.

The chain links TRBV28 to TRBJ2-5; 8 bases are a match to TRBD1. The CDR3 spans 14 residues. The germline gives CDR1 MDHEN, CDR2 SYDVKM. V lost 7 bases to trimming and J lost 2 bases; unmatched junction nucleotides: 6. The CDR3 protein is CASIPGGKQETQYF. CDR3 nucleotides: TGTGCCAGCATCCCAGGGGGCAAACAAGAGACCCAGTACTTC.